Listed here is a single T cell receptor beta chain. Its antigen is unknown. Profiled with immunoSEQ multiplex PCR; TCRdb holds only in-frame clones, not every one. This sample carries about 250,000 clones, around 88% of them seen once, and the ten largest clones take roughly 3%. The data are from a study of Ad26.COV2.S vaccination and SARS-CoV-2 variants. General study findings and limits: Vaccine recipients posted higher spike-specific TCR breadth than their placebo counterparts.

Documented treatment: around 19 received Ad26.COV2.S at low or high dose, single or two shots; about 5 received placebo; per-sample allocation not given. At day 63 after the first vaccine or placebo injection, samples were drawn. Boston supplied an adult donor aged 18-55 years. Here the sequenced sample was peripheral blood, taken in a trial of Ad26.COV2.S vaccine versus placebo. This sequence was found in a person aged 18 to 59 who received the Ad26.COV2.S COVID-19 vaccine or a placebo.

This CDR3 is CASRAGSRGNTIYF. CDR3 nucleotide sequence: TGTGCCAGCAGAGCCGGGTCTCGTGGAAACACCATATATTTT. The chain employs TRBV6-5 and TRBJ1-3; D remains ambiguous. V was clipped by 6 bases and J by 3 bases, with 12 bases between them. There are 14 residues in the CDR3. Germline assignment: CDR1 MNHEY and CDR2 SVGAGI.